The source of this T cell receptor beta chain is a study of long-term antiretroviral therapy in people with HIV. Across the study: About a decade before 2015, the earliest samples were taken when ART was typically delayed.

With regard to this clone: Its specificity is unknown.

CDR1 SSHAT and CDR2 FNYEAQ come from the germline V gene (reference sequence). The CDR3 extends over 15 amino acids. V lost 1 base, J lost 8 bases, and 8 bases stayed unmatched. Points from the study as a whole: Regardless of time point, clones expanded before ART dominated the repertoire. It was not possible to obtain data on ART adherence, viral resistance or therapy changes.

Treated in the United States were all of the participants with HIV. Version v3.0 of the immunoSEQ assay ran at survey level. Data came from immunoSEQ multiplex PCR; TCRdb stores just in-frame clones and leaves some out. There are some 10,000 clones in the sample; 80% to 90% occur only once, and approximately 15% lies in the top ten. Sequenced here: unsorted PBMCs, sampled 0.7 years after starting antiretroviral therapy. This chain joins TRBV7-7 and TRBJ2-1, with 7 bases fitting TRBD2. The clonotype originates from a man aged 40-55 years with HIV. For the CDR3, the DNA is TGTGCCAGCAGCTTAGAATGGGGGGGATGGGATGAGCAGTTCTTC. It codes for CASSLEWGGWDEQFF. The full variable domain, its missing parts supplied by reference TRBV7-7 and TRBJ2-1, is GAGVSQSPRYKVTKRGQDVTLRCDPISSHATLYWYQQALGQGPEFLTYFNYEAQPDKSGLPSDRFSAERPEGSISTLTIQRTEQRDSAMYRCASSLEWGGWDEQFFGPGTRLTVL.